The rows below give T cell receptor beta chains drawn from one sample of a study of cytotoxic CD8 clonotypes in ibrutinib-treated CLL. The method was immunoSEQ multiplex PCR; TCRdb's version includes in-frame clones alone and lacks a portion of them. This repertoire shows about 50,000 clones, around 60% found once; its top ten account for approximately 28%. The material was PBMCs, obtained after 24 months of ibrutinib treatment. These receptors were obtained from a human donor with chronic lymphocytic leukemia. Both conserved end residues are trimmed from each CDR3. The D gene is left open where the match is weak.

J gene,D gene,V gene,CDR3 protein
TRBJ1-3,TRBD1,TRBV2,ASSADRGPGNTIY
TRBJ2-5,-,TRBV2,ASSALSDGKETQY
TRBJ2-1,-,TRBV5-6,ASSLYRGNEQF
TRBJ1-1,TRBD1,TRBV27,ASSLVGGLTEAF
TRBJ2-5,-,TRBV5-1,ASSLVAGEGEETQY
TRBJ1-3,-,TRBV9,ASSTRHTGSLSGNTIY
TRBJ2-3,TRBD2,TRBV9,ASSVAAGGPTDTQY
TRBJ2-1,TRBD2,TRBV4-1,ASSPSGGEQF
TRBJ2-2,-,TRBV9,ASSVGFRGAVGELF
TRBJ2-1,TRBD2,TRBV19,ASRGGFYNEQF
TRBJ1-5,-,TRBV28,ASSLLQPGLHQPQH
TRBJ1-1,TRBD1,TRBV7-9,ASSVDRGGSPF
TRBJ2-5,TRBD1,TRBV7-8,ASSLGGRGRGETQY
TRBJ2-1,-,TRBV5-1,ASSPGSGQF
TRBJ1-6,TRBD1,TRBV2,ASRPTGTDSPLH
TRBJ2-7,-,TRBV27,ASSLQGRSSYEQY
TRBJ1-2,-,TRBV5-1,ASSRNRMEDGYT
TRBJ2-7,TRBD1,TRBV6-6,ASRRTGGSYEQY
TRBJ2-5,TRBD1,TRBV29-1,SVAPRGRQETQY
TRBJ2-7,-,TRBV19,ASSTRTVGYEQY
TRBJ1-6,TRBD1,TRBV2,ASSFRDRGNSPLH
TRBJ1-1,-,TRBV6-5,ASSYSLLNTEAF
TRBJ2-5,-,TRBV10-3,AISEGGLEGETQY
TRBJ2-3,TRBD1,TRBV9,ASNQGADTQY
TRBJ2-7,TRBD1,TRBV5-6,ASSTGTGFYEQY
TRBJ1-4,-,TRBV7-9,AIPLNGSTNEKLF
TRBJ1-1,-,TRBV6-5,ASSYAGTEAF
TRBJ2-7,-,TRBV7-7,ASSPLPSRGGRVYEQY
TRBJ2-7,-,TRBV2,ASIFFQGSYEQY
TRBJ1-1,-,TRBV15,ATSRVLGLNTEAF
TRBJ2-1,TRBD1,TRBV19,ASSTRQGRTDNEQF
TRBJ2-1,TRBD2,TRBV27,ASSPWTAGGAHEQF
TRBJ1-5,TRBD1,TRBV6-1,ASSEGTGYSNQPQH
TRBJ2-3,-,TRBV27,ASSSPLSWQY
TRBJ2-7,-,TRBV27,ASSLGGGGEQY
TRBJ2-1,TRBD2,TRBV7-7,ASTPPGLVPYNEQF
TRBJ1-2,TRBD1,TRBV27,ASGHRGLVNYGYT
TRBJ2-7,TRBD1,TRBV5-4,ASSWGTGNVEQY
TRBJ2-4,-,TRBV19,ASRKGGGSGNIQY
TRBJ1-2,TRBD1,TRBV7-6,ASSRKTGTGVNRGYT
TRBJ1-1,TRBD1,TRBV4-1,ASSQERAGQGFTEAF
TRBJ2-5,-,TRBV6-5,ASTHLGTQY
TRBJ1-1,-,TRBV2,ATQDGTNTEAF
TRBJ1-5,TRBD1,TRBV6-1,ASRGDRAQPQH
TRBJ1-5,-,TRBV2,ASSPRGGNQPQH